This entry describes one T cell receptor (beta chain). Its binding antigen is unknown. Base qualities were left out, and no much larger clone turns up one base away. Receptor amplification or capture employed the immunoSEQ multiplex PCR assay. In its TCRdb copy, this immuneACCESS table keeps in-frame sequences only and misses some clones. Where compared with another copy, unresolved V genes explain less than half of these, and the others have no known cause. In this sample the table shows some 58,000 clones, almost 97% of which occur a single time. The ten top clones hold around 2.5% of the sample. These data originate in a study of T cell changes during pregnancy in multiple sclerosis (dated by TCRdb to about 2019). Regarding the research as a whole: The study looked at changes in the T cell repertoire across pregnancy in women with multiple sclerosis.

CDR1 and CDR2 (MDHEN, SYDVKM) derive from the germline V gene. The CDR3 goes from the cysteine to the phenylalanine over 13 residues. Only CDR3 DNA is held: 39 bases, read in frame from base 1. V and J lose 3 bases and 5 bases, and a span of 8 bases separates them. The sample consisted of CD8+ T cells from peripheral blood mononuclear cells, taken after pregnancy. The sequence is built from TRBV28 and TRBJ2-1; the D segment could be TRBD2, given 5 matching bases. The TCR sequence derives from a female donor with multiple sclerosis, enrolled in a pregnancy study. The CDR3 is CASSFISDNEQFF. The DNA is TGTGCCAGCAGTTTCATTAGCGACAATGAGCAGTTCTTC.